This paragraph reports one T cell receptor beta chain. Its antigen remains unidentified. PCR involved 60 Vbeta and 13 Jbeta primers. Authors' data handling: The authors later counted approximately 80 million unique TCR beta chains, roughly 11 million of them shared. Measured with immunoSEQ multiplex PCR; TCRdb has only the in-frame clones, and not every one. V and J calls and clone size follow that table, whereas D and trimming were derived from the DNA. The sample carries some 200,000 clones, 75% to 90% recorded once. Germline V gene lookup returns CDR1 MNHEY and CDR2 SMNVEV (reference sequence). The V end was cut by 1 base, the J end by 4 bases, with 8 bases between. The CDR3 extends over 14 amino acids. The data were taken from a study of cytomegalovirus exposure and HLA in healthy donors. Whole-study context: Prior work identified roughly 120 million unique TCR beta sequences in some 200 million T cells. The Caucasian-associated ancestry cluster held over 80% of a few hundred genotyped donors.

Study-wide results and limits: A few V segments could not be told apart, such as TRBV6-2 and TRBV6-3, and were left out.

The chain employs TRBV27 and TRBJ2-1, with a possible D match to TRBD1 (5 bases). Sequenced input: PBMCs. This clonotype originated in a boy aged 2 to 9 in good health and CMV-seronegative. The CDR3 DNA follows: TGTGCCAGCAGTTTATTTTCAGGGTACAATGAGCAGTTCTTC. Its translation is CASSLFSGYNEQFF.